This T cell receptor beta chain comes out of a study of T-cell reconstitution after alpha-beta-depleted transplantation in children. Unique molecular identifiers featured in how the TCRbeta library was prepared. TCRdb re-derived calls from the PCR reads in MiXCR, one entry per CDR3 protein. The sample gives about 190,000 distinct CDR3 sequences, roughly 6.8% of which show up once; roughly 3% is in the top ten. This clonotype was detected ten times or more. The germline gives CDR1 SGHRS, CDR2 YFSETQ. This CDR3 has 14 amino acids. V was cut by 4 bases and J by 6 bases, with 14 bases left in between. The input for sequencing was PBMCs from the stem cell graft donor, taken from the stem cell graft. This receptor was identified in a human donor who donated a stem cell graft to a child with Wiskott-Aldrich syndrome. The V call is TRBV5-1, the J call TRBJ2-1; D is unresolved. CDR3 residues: CASSIRTALNEQFF. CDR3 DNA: TGCGCCAGCAGCATCCGGACCGCCCTCAATGAGCAGTTCTTC.